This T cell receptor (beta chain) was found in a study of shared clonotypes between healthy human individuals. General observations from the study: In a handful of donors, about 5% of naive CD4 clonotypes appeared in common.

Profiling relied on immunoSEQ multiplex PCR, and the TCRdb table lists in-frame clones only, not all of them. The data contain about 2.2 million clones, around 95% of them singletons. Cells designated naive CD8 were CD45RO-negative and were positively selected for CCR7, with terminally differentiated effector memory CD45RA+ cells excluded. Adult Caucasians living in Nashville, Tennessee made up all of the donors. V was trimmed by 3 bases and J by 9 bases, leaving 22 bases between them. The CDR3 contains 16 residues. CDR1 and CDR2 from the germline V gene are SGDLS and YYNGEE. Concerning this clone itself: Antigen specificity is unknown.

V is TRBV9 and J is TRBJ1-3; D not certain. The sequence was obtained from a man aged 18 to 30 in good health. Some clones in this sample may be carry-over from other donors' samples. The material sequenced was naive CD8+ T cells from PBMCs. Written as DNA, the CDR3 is TGTGCCAGCAGCGACAAGACGGGAGCCGCAGGCGGCACCATATATTTT. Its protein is CASSDKTGAAGGTIYF.